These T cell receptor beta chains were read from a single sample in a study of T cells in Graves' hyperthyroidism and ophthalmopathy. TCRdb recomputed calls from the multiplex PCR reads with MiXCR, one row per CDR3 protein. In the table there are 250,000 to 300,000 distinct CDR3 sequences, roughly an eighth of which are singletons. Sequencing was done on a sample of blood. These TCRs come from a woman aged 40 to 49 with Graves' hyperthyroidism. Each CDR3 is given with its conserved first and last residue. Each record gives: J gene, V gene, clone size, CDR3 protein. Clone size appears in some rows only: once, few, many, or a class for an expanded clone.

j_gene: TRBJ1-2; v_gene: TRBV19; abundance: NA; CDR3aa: CASSSQGASGYTF
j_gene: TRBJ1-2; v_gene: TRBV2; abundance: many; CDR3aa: CASRTAYGYTF
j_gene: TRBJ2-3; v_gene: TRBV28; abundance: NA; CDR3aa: CASSARGRTDTDTQYF
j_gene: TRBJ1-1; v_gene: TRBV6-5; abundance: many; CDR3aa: CASSYSSVVNTEAFF
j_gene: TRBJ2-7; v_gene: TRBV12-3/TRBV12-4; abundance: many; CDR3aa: CASSAGQQSYEQYF
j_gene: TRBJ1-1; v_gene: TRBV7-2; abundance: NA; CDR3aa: CASSLIGDRGNTEAFF
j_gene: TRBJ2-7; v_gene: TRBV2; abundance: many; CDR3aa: CASIGGQGYEQYF
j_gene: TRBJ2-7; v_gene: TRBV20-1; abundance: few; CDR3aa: CSAPAGGSYEQYF
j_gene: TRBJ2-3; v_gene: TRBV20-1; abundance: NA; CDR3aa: CSASHGGTYTQYF
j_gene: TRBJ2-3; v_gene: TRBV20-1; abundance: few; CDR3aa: CSAREDSGRPDTQYF
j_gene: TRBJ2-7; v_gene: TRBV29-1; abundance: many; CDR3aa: CSAAGAGQKTYEQYF
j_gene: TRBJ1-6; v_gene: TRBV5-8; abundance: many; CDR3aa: CASSPSGQGSSPLHF
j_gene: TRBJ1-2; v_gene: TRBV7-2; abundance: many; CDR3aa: CASSLAGSGNYGYTF
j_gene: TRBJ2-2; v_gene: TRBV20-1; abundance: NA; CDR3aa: CSASPPKQSGTSGRVGGSGELFF
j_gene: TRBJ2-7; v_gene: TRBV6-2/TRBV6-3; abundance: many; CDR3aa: CASSYQTAYEQYF
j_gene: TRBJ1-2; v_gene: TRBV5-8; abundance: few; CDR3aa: CASRSDRARLLITYGYTF
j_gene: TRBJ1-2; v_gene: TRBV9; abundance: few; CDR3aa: CASSVALGQSNYGYTF
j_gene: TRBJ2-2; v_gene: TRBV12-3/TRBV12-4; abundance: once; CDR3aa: CASSLVKGTGELFF
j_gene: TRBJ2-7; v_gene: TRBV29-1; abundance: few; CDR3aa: CSVWDRGSYEQYF
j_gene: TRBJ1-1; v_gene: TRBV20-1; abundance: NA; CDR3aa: CSAGARTGGNTEAFF
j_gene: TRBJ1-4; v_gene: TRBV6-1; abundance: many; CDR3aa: CASSEIPGVINEKLFF
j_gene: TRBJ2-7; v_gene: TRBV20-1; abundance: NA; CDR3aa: CSATKDYEQYF
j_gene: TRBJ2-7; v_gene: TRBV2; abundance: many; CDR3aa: CASSEFLAGEQYF
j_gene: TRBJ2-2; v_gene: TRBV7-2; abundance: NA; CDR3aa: CASSKRGAGGPDGELFF
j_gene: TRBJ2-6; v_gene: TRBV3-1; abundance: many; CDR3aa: CASSQPGRESSGANVLTF
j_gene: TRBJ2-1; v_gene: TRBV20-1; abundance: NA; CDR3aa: CSARDKVRGRSYNEQFF
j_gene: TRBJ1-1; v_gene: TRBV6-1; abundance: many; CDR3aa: CASRGWGRGNTEAFF
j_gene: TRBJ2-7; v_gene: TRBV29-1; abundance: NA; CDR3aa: CSVTSSYEQYF
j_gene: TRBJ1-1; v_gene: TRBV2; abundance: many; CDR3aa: CASSPMGGEAFF
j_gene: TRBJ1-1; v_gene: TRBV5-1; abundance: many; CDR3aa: CASSFAENTEAFF
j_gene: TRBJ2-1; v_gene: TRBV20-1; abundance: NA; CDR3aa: CSVQFSGNSYNEQLF
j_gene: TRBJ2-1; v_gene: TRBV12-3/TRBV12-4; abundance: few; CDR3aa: CASSLAVHQFF
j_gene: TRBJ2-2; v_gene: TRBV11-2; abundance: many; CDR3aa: CASSYGKGTGELFF
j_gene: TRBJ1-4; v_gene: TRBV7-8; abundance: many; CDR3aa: CASSLGTNEKLFF
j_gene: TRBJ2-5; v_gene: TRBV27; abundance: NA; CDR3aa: CALGRFGETQYF
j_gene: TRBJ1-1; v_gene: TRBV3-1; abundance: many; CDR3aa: CASRGSGVSDTEAFF
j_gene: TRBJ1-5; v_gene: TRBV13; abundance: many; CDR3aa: CASSLLGLKPQHF
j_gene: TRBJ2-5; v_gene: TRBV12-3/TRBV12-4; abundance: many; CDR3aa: CASRDSGRGGETQYF
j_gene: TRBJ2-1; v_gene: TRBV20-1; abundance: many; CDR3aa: CSGTTYNEQFF
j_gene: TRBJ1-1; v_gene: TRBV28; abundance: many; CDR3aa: CASSAAGQNTEAFF
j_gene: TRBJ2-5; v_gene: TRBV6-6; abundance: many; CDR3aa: CASSYGLAGGYAETQYF
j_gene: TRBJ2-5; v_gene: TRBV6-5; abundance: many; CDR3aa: CASSYPGAETQYF
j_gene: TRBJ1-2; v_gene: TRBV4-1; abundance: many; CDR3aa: CASSQVPGGSGYTF
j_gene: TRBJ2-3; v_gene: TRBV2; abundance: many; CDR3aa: CASRAGPSTDTQYF
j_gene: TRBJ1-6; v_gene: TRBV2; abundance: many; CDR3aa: CASSLQYNSPLHF
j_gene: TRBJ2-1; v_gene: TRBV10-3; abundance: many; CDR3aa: CAISDLAGDEQFF
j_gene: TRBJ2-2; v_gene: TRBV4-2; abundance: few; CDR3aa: CASSQGGSESHTGELFF